The next 31 T cell receptor beta chains were all read from a single sample in a study of cytomegalovirus exposure and HLA in healthy donors. The study ran its PCR with 60 Vbeta and 13 Jbeta primers. Sequencing was performed with immunoSEQ multiplex PCR; in TCRdb, only in-frame clones are kept and a portion is missing. Of 200,000 to 250,000 clones in the sample, roughly 80% were seen once. What was sequenced was PBMCs. These receptor sequences come from a girl under 18 in good health and CMV-seronegative.

This clone was seen only a few times. V gene TRBV6-1 combines with J gene TRBJ2-3; 9 nucleotides match TRBD2. With V trimmed by 5 bases and J by 2 bases, 5 bases remained unmatched. Germline loops: CDR1 MNHNS, CDR2 SASEGT. CDR3 length: 15 amino acids. CDR3 protein: CASSILAGVTDTQYF. CDR3 sequence (DNA): TGTGCCAGCAGTATCTTAGCGGGGGTCACAGATACGCAGTATTTT.

The rearrangement joins TRBV27 to TRBJ2-7; 7 nucleotides line up with TRBD1. The J segment lost 0 bases and the V segment lost 1 base, leaving 3 bases of the junction unmatched. CDR1 and CDR2 from the germline V gene are MNHEY and SMNVEV (reference sequence). The CDR3 consists of 15 residues. The chain's CDR3 is CASSLYGTVSYEQYF. The CDR3 DNA reads TGTGCCAGCAGTTTATATGGGACAGTCTCCTACGAGCAGTACTTC.

The V call is TRBV29-1, the J call TRBJ2-1, with 7 bases that match TRBD2. Germline V gene sequence: CDR1 SQVTM, CDR2 ANQGSEA. The CDR3 totals 15 residues. Trimming removed 1 base from V and 7 bases from J; junction bases left unmatched: 10. Here the CDR3 DNA reads TGCAGCGTTGAAGGGTATCTAGCGGATGAAAATGAGCAGTTCTTC. This gives the protein CSVEGYLADENEQFF.

The chain couples TRBV6-4 to TRBJ2-2; D is unresolved. The V end lost 6 bases, the J end lost 1 base, and 9 bases lay between the germline ends. The CDR3 contains 14 residues. The V gene's germline CDR1 is MRHNA and CDR2 SNTAGT. The CDR3 DNA reads as TGTGCCAGCAGGCCTAGTTTGAACACCGGGGAGCTGTTTTTT. This sequence encodes CASRPSLNTGELFF.

V gene TRBV6-1 combines with J gene TRBJ1-5; 8 nucleotides align to TRBD1. V dropped 6 bases and J dropped 0; count of bases not matched to a gene: 4. Germline V gives CDR1 MNHNS, CDR2 SASEGT. The CDR3 totals 15 residues. In DNA, the CDR3 is TGTGCCAGCAGCCGGACAGGGCTTAGCAATCAGCCCCAGCATTTT. It specifies CASSRTGLSNQPQHF.

This rearrangement joins TRBV5-5 to TRBJ1-6, with 10 nucleotides matching TRBD1. The J segment lost 9 bases and the V segment lost 4 bases, leaving 4 bases of the junction unmatched. Germline V lookup: CDR1 SGHKS, CDR2 YYEKEE (reference sequence). The CDR3 is 14 residues long. DNA of the CDR3: TGTGCCAGCAGCACTGGGACAGGGGTTTCACCCCTCCACTTT. Residues: CASSTGTGVSPLHF.

The chain carries TRBV9 and TRBJ2-5, with D maybe TRBD1 (5 bases). V was shortened by 0 bases and J by 0 bases, with 15 bases between the two germline ends. The CDR3 consists of 17 residues. Germline CDR1 reads SGDLS; CDR2 reads YYNGEE. The chain's CDR3 is CASSVGQNEMYQETQYF. The CDR3 DNA follows: TGTGCCAGCAGCGTAGGACAGAACGAAATGTACCAAGAGACCCAGTACTTC.

V gene TRBV15 combines with J gene TRBJ2-2; D is perhaps TRBD1 (6 bases). CDR3 length: 14 amino acids. The V gene's germline CDR1 is LNHNV and CDR2 YYDKDF (reference sequence). Trimming removed 2 bases at V and 10 bases at J, with 14 bases between. CDR3 region: CATSRRKGDQELFF. In DNA, the CDR3 is TGTGCCACCAGCAGAAGAAAGGGGGACCAGGAGCTGTTTTTT.

This clone was observed a handful of times. The rearrangement uses TRBV6-5 and TRBJ2-7; weak D call: TRBD2 (5 bases). Trimming shortened V by 5 bases and J by 2 bases, and 13 bases separated the two germline ends. The V gene's germline CDR1 is MNHEY and CDR2 SVGAGI. The CDR3 is 14 residues long. CDR3 loop: CASSGVEVAYEQYF. CDR3 in DNA: TGTGCCAGCAGTGGCGTGGAGGTGGCCTACGAGCAGTACTTC.

The chain carries TRBV30 and TRBJ1-2; D is uncertain. Trimming shortened V by 4 bases and J by 9 bases, and 21 bases separated the two germline ends. CDR1 is GTSNPN and CDR2 is SVGIG in the germline V gene (reference sequence). The CDR3 extends over 14 amino acids. CDR3 coding DNA: TGTGCCTGGAAGAGATCCGTGATGGAGGTGAGCTACACCTTC. Protein: CAWKRSVMEVSYTF.

The V and J genes are TRBV9 and TRBJ2-6, with D possibly matching TRBD1 (6 bases). The CDR3 is 18 residues long. The V end was cut by 1 base, the J end by 0 bases, with 14 bases between. The germline gives CDR1 SGDLS, CDR2 YYNGEE. This CDR3 is CASSVLGAQFSGANVLTF. CDR3 nucleotides: TGTGCCAGCAGCGTATTGGGGGCCCAATTCTCTGGGGCCAACGTCCTGACTTTC.

V usage is TRBV7-2 and J usage is TRBJ1-6; D is undetermined. Germline V gene data show CDR1 as SGHTA and CDR2 as FQGNSA. Trimming shortened V by 2 bases and J by 8 bases, and 10 bases separated the two germline ends. CDR3 length: 14 amino acids. The CDR3 DNA reads TGTGCCAGCAGCTTATGGGCCTGGGATTCACCCCTCCACTTT. This sequence encodes CASSLWAWDSPLHF.

This rearrangement joins TRBV5-6 to TRBJ1-2; D gene uncertain. The CDR3 runs to 12 residues. CDR1 is SGHDT and CDR2 is YYEEEE in the germline V gene. The V and J ends lost 4 bases and 4 bases respectively, with 8 bases between them. CDR3 sequence (DNA): TGTGCCAGCAGCACCGGACTCTATGGCTACACCTTC. This encodes CASSTGLYGYTF.

The chain employs TRBV29-1 and TRBJ2-7; TRBD2 matches 7 bases. The CDR3 sequence is 16 residues long. Germline V gives CDR1 SQVTM, CDR2 ANQGSEA. The CDR3 loop reads CSAITPRAGDSREQYF. The CDR3 DNA sequence: TGCAGTGCTATTACCCCGCGGGCGGGAGACTCTCGGGAGCAGTACTTC.

This chain uses TRBV5-4 with TRBJ2-1, with D maybe TRBD2 (7 bases). This CDR3 spans 14 amino acids. V lost 4 bases and J lost 5, with 13 bases in between. The germline V gene encodes CDR1 SGHNT and CDR2 YYREEE (reference sequence). The CDR3, as DNA: TGTGCCAGCAGCATTGGAGGGGGGGACAATGAGCAGTTCTTC. Translating gives CASSIGGGDNEQFF.

The CDR3 nucleotides read TGTGCCAGTAGTATACCCGGGACAGGGAACACTGAAGCTTTCTTT. Translation gives CASSIPGTGNTEAFF. The rearrangement uses TRBV19 and TRBJ1-1, with TRBD1 identical over 8 bases. This CDR3 has 15 residues. Germline CDR1 LNHDA, CDR2 SQIVND (reference sequence). The J segment lost 1 base and the V segment lost 2 bases, leaving 3 bases of the junction unmatched. The full variable domain, rest sourced from reference TRBV19 and TRBJ1-1, is DGGITQSPKYLFRKEGQNVTLSCEQNLNHDAMYWYRQDPGQGLRLIYYSQIVNDFQKGDIAEGYSVSREKKESFPLTVTSAQKNPTAFYLCASSIPGTGNTEAFFGQGTRLTVV.

The chain is built from TRBV19 and TRBJ2-7; possible D gene TRBD1, 6 bases. Trimming cost V 5 bases and J 3 bases, with 11 bases left between them. The length of the CDR3 is 13 residues. Germline CDR1 LNHDA, CDR2 SQIVND (reference sequence). For the CDR3, the DNA is TGTGCCAGTAGTCCCGGGACAATCTACGAGCAGTACTTC. It specifies CASSPGTIYEQYF.

Notes on this clone: The junction does not match germline at one end; this may be a read error. This chain connects TRBV6-1 to TRBJ1-3; 11 positions agree with TRBD1. Germline CDR1 is MNHNS and CDR2 is SASEGT. The CDR3 consists of 19 residues. This CDR3 is CASIEWTGGFDRSGNTIYF. The CDR3 bases are TGTGCCAGCATTGAATGGACAGGGGGCTTCGACAGATCTGGAAACACCATATATTTT.

The chain joins TRBV21-1 to TRBJ1-2; the table gives TRBD1 as D, unverified against the DNA. TRBV21-1 is designated a pseudogene. The CDR3 sequence is 15 residues long. CDR3: CAPGTGFFWGYGYTF. The CDR3 nucleotides read TGTGCCCCAGGGACAGGGTTTTTTTGGGGCTATGGCTACACCTTC.

The V call is TRBV9, the J call TRBJ2-1, with 7 bases identical to TRBD2. Germline V gene sequence: CDR1 SGDLS, CDR2 YYNGEE. After removal of 0 bases from V and 8 bases from J, the junction contained 5 bases not matched to a gene. This CDR3 region has 14 residues. CDR3 residues: CASSVGTRQYEQFF. In DNA form, the CDR3 reads TGTGCCAGCAGCGTAGGGACTAGACAATATGAGCAGTTCTTC.

This chain's CDR3 is CASSLAGSGVTYGYTF. The CDR3 nucleotides are TGTGCCAGCAGCTTGGCCGGTTCAGGTGTTACCTATGGCTACACCTTC. The chain has TRBV5-5 and TRBJ1-2; D is undetermined. This CDR3 is 16 amino acids long. The germline V gene encodes CDR1 SGHKS and CDR2 YYEKEE (reference sequence). With 0 bases removed from V and 4 bases from J, the gap between germline ends came to 16 bases.

The chain recombines TRBV7-9 with TRBJ2-3; tentatively, D is TRBD2 (5 bases). Germline V gene data show CDR1 as SEHNR and CDR2 as FQNEAQ (reference sequence). Trimming shortened V by 6 bases and J by 2 bases, and 15 bases separated the two germline ends. The CDR3 extends over 15 amino acids. The CDR3 DNA sequence: TGTGCCAGCAGGCCGGGGAGCGTCATCACAGATACGCAGTATTTT. The encoded protein is CASRPGSVITDTQYF.

The rearrangement links TRBV4-3 to TRBJ1-5, with D possibly TRBD1 on 6 matching bases. V lost 3 bases and J 4 bases, leaving 16 bases between the germline ends. CDR1 and CDR2 (germline): LGHNA, YSLEER. This CDR3 has 16 amino acids. This CDR3 reads CASSQVVQGTNQPQHF. The CDR3 DNA sequence: TGCGCCAGCAGCCAGGTGGTACAGGGCACAAATCAGCCCCAGCATTTT.

The chain recombines TRBV7-5 with TRBJ1-2. TRBV7-5 is annotated as a pseudogene. CDR3 length: 19 amino acids. The CDR3 protein is CARSLAGLGHTFQDYGYTF. The CDR3 nucleotides read TGTGCCAGAAGCTTAGCGGGGTTAGGGCATACCTTTCAGGACTATGGCTACACCTTC.

The genes are TRBV27 and TRBJ1-4, with a possible D match to TRBD1 (5 bases). Germline assignment: CDR1 MNHEY and CDR2 SMNVEV (reference sequence). This CDR3 has 15 amino acids. The V end was cut by 3 bases, the J end by 2 bases, with 10 bases between. The CDR3 coding sequence is TGTGCCAGCAGTTTTGCGGGGGGGACTAATGAAAAACTGTTTTTT. Its protein is CASSFAGGTNEKLFF.

The rearrangement joins TRBV5-1 to TRBJ2-5; 8 bases are shared with TRBD1. The V and J ends lost 4 bases and 1 base, in that order; junction bases with no gene match: 6. Germline V gives CDR1 SGHRS, CDR2 YFSETQ. The CDR3 extends over 15 amino acids. CDR3 residues: CASSTEGQAQETQYF. In nucleotides, the CDR3 is TGCGCCAGCAGCACTGAGGGACAGGCCCAAGAGACCCAGTACTTC.

The chain joins TRBV18 to TRBJ2-2; D possibly corresponds to TRBD2 (6 bases). CDR1 is KGHSH, CDR2 LQKENI, per germline. The CDR3 contains 14 residues. V lost 8 bases and J lost 1, with 11 bases in between. The CDR3, as DNA: TGTGCCAGCGGACCGGGACTGAACACCGGGGAGCTGTTTTTT. This gives the protein CASGPGLNTGELFF.

J is TRBJ1-1 and V is TRBV7-9; D is undetermined. V was pared by 4 bases and J by 8 bases, with 8 bases between. Germline CDR1 reads SEHNR; CDR2 reads FQNEAQ (reference sequence). The CDR3 loop spans 11 amino acids. In nucleotides, the CDR3 is TGTGCCAGCAGCTCCTCAGTGGAAGCTTTCTTT. It specifies CASSSSVEAFF.

The chain uses TRBV25-1 and TRBJ1-6; no clear D. The length of the CDR3 is 13 residues. V was pared by 6 bases and J by 7 bases, with 10 bases between. Germline V gene lookup returns CDR1 MGHDK and CDR2 SYGVNS. CDR3 bases: TGTGCCAGCAGGCGTTCGGTAAATTCACCCCTCCACTTT. Amino acids: CASRRSVNSPLHF.

The chain combines TRBV10-3 with TRBJ2-7, with D hard to call. Trimming took off 4 bases at V and 0 bases at J, with 13 bases between the two ends. The CDR3 totals 15 residues. Germline loops: CDR1 ENHRY, CDR2 SYGVKD. CDR3 sequence: CAISGSDTSSYEQYF. CDR3 in DNA: TGTGCCATCAGTGGGTCTGACACGAGCTCCTACGAGCAGTACTTC.

The chain is built from TRBV18 and TRBJ1-3; D possibly corresponds to TRBD1 (6 bases). V was cut by 5 bases and J by 0 bases, with 14 bases left in between. The CDR3 consists of 16 residues. The germline gives CDR1 KGHSH, CDR2 LQKENI. CDR3: CASSANREHSGNTIYF. CDR3 DNA sequence: TGTGCCAGCTCAGCAAACAGGGAGCACTCTGGAAACACCATATATTTT.